The rows below give T cell receptor beta chains drawn from one sample of a study of blood T cell repertoires in COVID-19. Sequenced by immunoSEQ multiplex PCR; TCRdb stores in-frame clones only, minus some. In the table there are about 120,000 clones, around nine tenths of which are singletons. Sequencing input: peripheral blood. The source is a human donor in a cohort sampled during active COVID-19. Each CDR3 is given with its conserved first and last residue.

v_gene: TRBV28; j_gene: TRBJ1-2; CDR3aa: CASRQWTGLNYGYTF
v_gene: TRBV9; j_gene: TRBJ2-7; CDR3aa: CASSPRTSGPYEQYF
v_gene: TRBV19; j_gene: TRBJ2-1; CDR3aa: CASSLTFSRYIYNEQFF
v_gene: TRBV7-7; j_gene: TRBJ2-2; CDR3aa: CASSLGGRGQGVAGELFF
v_gene: TRBV6-5; j_gene: TRBJ2-7; CDR3aa: CASSVDSTSYEQYF
v_gene: TRBV19; j_gene: TRBJ1-1; CDR3aa: CASSTSRLTNTEAFF
v_gene: TRBV6-5; j_gene: TRBJ2-3; CDR3aa: CASSTGSIWTDTQYF
v_gene: TRBV2; j_gene: TRBJ2-3; CDR3aa: CASMGLPLDTQYF
v_gene: TRBV6-5; j_gene: TRBJ2-1; CDR3aa: CASSSSGEQFF
v_gene: TRBV7-9; j_gene: TRBJ2-7; CDR3aa: CASSLLAGDEQYF
v_gene: TRBV27; j_gene: TRBJ1-1; CDR3aa: CATRGGGTEAFF
v_gene: TRBV7-2; j_gene: TRBJ1-2; CDR3aa: CASSLQSSYGYTF
v_gene: TRBV10-1; j_gene: TRBJ2-1; CDR3aa: CASSESPGVVEQFF
v_gene: TRBV7-9; j_gene: TRBJ1-1; CDR3aa: CASSSSDRSAFF
v_gene: TRBV12-3/TRBV12-4; j_gene: TRBJ2-7; CDR3aa: CASSLLRDEQYF
v_gene: TRBV14; j_gene: TRBJ2-2; CDR3aa: CASSQRGHIPDSSGELFF
v_gene: TRBV7-9; j_gene: TRBJ2-7; CDR3aa: CASSLEPYEQYF
v_gene: TRBV5-4; j_gene: TRBJ2-1; CDR3aa: CASSLEGQADNEQFF
v_gene: TRBV7-8; j_gene: TRBJ1-5; CDR3aa: CASSLAGGTGSNQPQHF
v_gene: TRBV7-2; j_gene: TRBJ2-5; CDR3aa: CASSSTREETQYF
v_gene: TRBV5-1; j_gene: TRBJ2-3; CDR3aa: CASSPGGTDTQYF
v_gene: TRBV6-1; j_gene: TRBJ2-7; CDR3aa: CASSEPDRVSYEQYF
v_gene: TRBV10-3; j_gene: TRBJ2-1; CDR3aa: CAISESENEQFF
v_gene: TRBV19; j_gene: TRBJ2-1; CDR3aa: CASIPRDRYNEQFF
v_gene: TRBV19; j_gene: TRBJ2-1; CDR3aa: CASSGSWGGNEQFF